The entry that follows covers one T cell receptor beta chain sequence. Sequencing used immunoSEQ multiplex PCR; TCRdb keeps in-frame clones, though not all of them. The table lists fewer than 130,000 clones, 70% to 90% of them singletons, with around 2.3% in the top ten. This entry comes from a study of T cell responses to AZD1222 COVID-19 vaccine. Second doses that came at about 4 or about 12 weeks were put together. The germline gives CDR1 SQVTM, CDR2 ANQGSEA. Trimming stripped 0 bases from V and 0 bases from J, with 18 bases between. CDR3 length: 19 residues. Sequencing used peripheral blood, obtained 28 days after the second AZD1222 dose. The sequence was collected from an adult who received the AZD1222 COVID-19 vaccine. V gene TRBV29-1 combines with J gene TRBJ2-6, with D perhaps matching TRBD2 (6 bases). The CDR3: CSVEDRGLRTSSGANVLTF. Here the CDR3 DNA reads TGCAGCGTTGAAGATAGGGGACTCCGAACTAGCTCTGGGGCCAACGTCCTGACTTTC.